This TCR beta chain originates from a study of monozygotic twins with inflammatory bowel disease. Note on this clonotype: Its specificity is not known.

Researchers used template switching to add UMIs featuring a 6-nucleotide sample barcode. TCRdb reanalyzed the 5' RACE reads, giving one entry per CDR3 protein sequence and no DNA. Recorded for this sample: around 450,000 distinct CDR3 sequences. General study results and limits: Researchers were unable to tell different T cell subtypes apart. IBD patients, compared with healthy twins, shared fewer clonotypes with others (especially with disease activity). By inverse Simpson index, TCRbeta diversity was lower in IBD patients than in healthy co-twins.

Material: blood. The receptor comes from a human donor with ulcerative colitis or Crohn's disease, or a healthy co-twin of an affected twin (not recorded which).

The CDR3 spells CASSGGTGNYGYTF. The chain joins TRBV6-1 to TRBJ1-2; TCRdb lists TRBD1, though no DNA is available to test this call. Germline CDR1 MNHNS, CDR2 SASEGT. CDR3 length: 14 residues.